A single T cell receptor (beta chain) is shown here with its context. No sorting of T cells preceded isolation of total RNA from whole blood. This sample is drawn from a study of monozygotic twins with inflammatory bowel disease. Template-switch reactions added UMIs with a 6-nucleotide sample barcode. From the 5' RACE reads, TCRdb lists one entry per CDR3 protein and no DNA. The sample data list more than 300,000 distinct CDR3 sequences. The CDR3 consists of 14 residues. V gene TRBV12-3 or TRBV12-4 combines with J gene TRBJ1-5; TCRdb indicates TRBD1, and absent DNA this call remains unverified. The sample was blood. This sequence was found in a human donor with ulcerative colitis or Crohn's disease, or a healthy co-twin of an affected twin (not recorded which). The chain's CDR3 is CASSFGRAGQPQHF.